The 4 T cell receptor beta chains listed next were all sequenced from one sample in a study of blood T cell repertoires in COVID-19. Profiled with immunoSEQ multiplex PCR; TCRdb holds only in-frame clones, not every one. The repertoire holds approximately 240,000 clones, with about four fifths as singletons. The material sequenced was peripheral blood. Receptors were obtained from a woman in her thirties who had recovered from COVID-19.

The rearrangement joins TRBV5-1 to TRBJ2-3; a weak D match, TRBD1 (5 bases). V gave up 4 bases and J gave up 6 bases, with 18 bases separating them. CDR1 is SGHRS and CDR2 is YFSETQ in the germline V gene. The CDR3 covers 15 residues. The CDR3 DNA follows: TGCGCCAGCAGCCCCGGGCCCTCCTGGGGCGATACGCAGTATTTT. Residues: CASSPGPSWGDTQYF.

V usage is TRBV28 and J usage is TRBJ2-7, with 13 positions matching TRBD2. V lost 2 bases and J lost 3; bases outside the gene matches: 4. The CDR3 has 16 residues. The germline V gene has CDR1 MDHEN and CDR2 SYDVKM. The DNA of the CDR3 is TGTGCCAGCAGTTTAGCGGGGACTAGCGGGAACTACGAGCAGTACTTC. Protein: CASSLAGTSGNYEQYF.

CDR3 nucleotides: TGTGCCAGCAGAGAGGGATACGCTCCGGGGGAGCTGTTTTTT. Its translation: CASREGYAPGELFF. The chain employs TRBV6-6 and TRBJ2-2; weak D call: TRBD2 (5 bases). V was clipped by 6 bases and J by 8 bases, with 16 bases between them. This CDR3 spans 14 amino acids. Germline V CDR1 and CDR2: MNHNY, SVGAGI (reference sequence).

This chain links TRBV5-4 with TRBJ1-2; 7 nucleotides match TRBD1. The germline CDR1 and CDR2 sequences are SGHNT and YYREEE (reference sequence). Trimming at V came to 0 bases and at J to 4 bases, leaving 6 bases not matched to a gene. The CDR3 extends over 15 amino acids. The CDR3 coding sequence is TGTGCCAGCAGCTTGGGCCTACAGGGGCTCTATGGCTACACCTTC. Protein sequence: CASSLGLQGLYGYTF. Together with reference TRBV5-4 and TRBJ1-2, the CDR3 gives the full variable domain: ETGVTQSPTHLIKTRGQQVTLRCSSQSGHNTVSWYQQALGQGPQFIFQYYREEENGRGNFPPRFSGLQFPNYSSELNVNALELDDSALYLCASSLGLQGLYGYTFGSGTRLTVV.